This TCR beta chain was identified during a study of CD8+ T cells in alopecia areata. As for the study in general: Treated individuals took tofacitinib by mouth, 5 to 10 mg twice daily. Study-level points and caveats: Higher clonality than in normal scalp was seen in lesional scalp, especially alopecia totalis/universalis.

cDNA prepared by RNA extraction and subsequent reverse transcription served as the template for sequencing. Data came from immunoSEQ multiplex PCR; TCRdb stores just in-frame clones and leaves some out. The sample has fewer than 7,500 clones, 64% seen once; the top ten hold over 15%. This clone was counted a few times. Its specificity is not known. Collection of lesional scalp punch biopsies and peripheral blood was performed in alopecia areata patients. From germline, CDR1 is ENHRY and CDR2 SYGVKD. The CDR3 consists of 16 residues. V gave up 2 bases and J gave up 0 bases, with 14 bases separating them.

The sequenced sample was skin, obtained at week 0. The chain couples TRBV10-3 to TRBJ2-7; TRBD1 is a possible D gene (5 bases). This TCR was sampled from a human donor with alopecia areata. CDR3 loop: CAISEGETASSYEQYF. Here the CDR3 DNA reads TGTGCCATCAGTGAGGGCGAGACAGCGAGCTCCTACGAGCAGTACTTC.